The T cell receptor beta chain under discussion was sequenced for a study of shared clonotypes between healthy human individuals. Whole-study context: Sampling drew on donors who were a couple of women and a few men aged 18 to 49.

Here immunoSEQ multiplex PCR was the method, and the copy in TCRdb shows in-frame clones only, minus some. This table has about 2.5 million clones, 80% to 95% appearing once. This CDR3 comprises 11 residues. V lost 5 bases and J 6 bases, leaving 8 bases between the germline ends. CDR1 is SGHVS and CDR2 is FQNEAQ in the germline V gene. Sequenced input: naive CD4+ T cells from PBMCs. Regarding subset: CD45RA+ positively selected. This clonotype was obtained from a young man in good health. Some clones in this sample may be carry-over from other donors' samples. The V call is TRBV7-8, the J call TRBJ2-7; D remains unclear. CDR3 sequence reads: CASSHRGEQYF. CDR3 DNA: TGTGCCAGCAGCCACAGAGGCGAGCAGTACTTC.